These 7 T cell receptor beta chains share one sample of origin, sequenced in a study of graft-versus-host responses after intestinal transplantation. Only in-frame clones appear in the TCRdb table, and some are missing; sequencing was by immunoSEQ multiplex PCR. The sample lists fewer than 4,500 clones, over 90% occurring once. The starting material was PBMCs, obtained 11 days after intestinal transplantation. The receptors derive from a human patient who received an intestinal transplant, so some T cells may come from the graft donor.

The chain has TRBV28 and TRBJ2-3; D may be TRBD1 (6 bases). This CDR3 has 15 residues. Per the germline V gene, CDR1 is MDHEN and CDR2 is SYDVKM. Trimming removed 5 bases at V and 2 bases at J, with 14 bases between. The CDR3 here is CASSPSDRPTDTQYF. CDR3 bases: TGTGCCAGCAGTCCTTCAGACAGGCCCACAGATACGCAGTATTTT. The entire variable domain, with the rest obtained from reference TRBV28 and TRBJ2-3, is as follows: DVKVTQSSRYLVKRTGEKVFLECVQDMDHENMFWYRQDPGLGLRLIYFSYDVKMKEKGDIPEGYSVSREKKERFSLILESASTNQTSMYLCASSPSDRPTDTQYFGPGTRLTVL.

This chain links TRBV7-6 with TRBJ2-7; a weak D match, TRBD1 (6 bases). CDR1 is SGHVS and CDR2 is FNYEAQ in the germline V gene. The CDR3 loop spans 18 amino acids. The V and J ends lost 1 base and 2 bases respectively, with 21 bases between them. The CDR3 loop is CASSLVPERETGPYEQYF. In DNA, the CDR3 is TGTGCCAGCAGCTTAGTCCCCGAGAGGGAGACAGGACCCTACGAGCAGTACTTC.

The V gene is TRBV7-2, the J gene TRBJ2-5, with 9 bases fitting TRBD1. This CDR3 contains 14 residues. The J segment lost 5 bases and the V segment lost 5 bases, leaving 6 bases of the junction unmatched. The germline V gene has CDR1 SGHTA and CDR2 FQGNSA. The CDR3, as DNA: TGTGCCAGCAGCCCCGACAGGGGGTGGGAGACCCAGTACTTC. This gives the protein CASSPDRGWETQYF.

The chain carries TRBV27 and TRBJ2-1, with D uncertain. CDR3 size: 14 residues. Germline CDR1 MNHEY, CDR2 SMNVEV (reference sequence). V was clipped by 2 bases and J by 2 bases, with 7 bases between them. CDR3 bases: TGTGCCAGCAGTTTACAGGTAGCCTACAATGAGCAGTTCTTC. Amino acid sequence: CASSLQVAYNEQFF.

The chain uses TRBV5-1 and TRBJ1-1; D not certain. The CDR3 totals 15 residues. Germline CDR1 SGHRS, CDR2 YFSETQ. V was clipped by 5 bases and J by 11 bases, with 25 bases between them. Here the CDR3 reads CASRAAGSLVQEAFF. CDR3 sequence (DNA): TGCGCCAGCAGGGCGGCCGGATCTCTTGTGCAAGAGGCTTTCTTT.

The chain employs TRBV6-1 and TRBJ2-7; D call uncertain. The CDR3 is 12 residues long. V was clipped by 4 bases and J by 3 bases, with 7 bases between them. CDR1 and CDR2 from the germline V gene are MNHNS and SASEGT. CDR3 DNA sequence: TGTGCCAGCAGTGGTAGGTTCTACGAGCAGTACTTC. As protein: CASSGRFYEQYF.

The chain has TRBV10-3 and TRBJ2-3; tentatively, D is TRBD2 (6 bases). The CDR3 is made up of 14 amino acids. V was cut by 4 bases and J by 0 bases, with 8 bases left in between. From germline, CDR1 is ENHRY and CDR2 SYGVKD. The CDR3 reads CAISARGSTDTQYF. The DNA for the CDR3 is TGTGCCATCAGTGCGCGGGGTAGCACAGATACGCAGTATTTT.